This T cell receptor beta chain was obtained from a study of blood T cell repertoires in COVID-19 (dated by TCRdb to 2020 to 2022). Study-level background: The collaborator samples originated in the United States, Italy and Spain and spanned the acute and convalescent phases of COVID-19. The material from the prospective study consisted of cDNA or gDNA derived from T cells, B-cell-depleted T cells, or PBMCs. Subjects who had been exposed to COVID-19, were actively infected with it, or had recovered from it provided the deeply sampled blood TCRbeta repertoires that made up the dataset. The repertoires were released in a freely available public database intended as a resource for research on the immune response to SARS-CoV-2. The samples were drawn from the first 160 participants of the ongoing ImmuneRACE study and from more than 1,000 subjects provided by 6 global collaborators. Sample metadata almost always included a de-identified subject ID, COVID-19 status, age in years and sex. Where HLA class I and class II types were available, the types were taken from metadata supplied by the sample provider, not from assay-based typing. Results and caveats for the whole study, not just this receptor: The amount of clinical and demographic metadata varied by source and participant and was provided uncurated.

A note on this clone: Its antigen is not yet known. The sample holds no much larger clone one base away, and base qualities are not on file.

TCRbeta CDR3 regions were amplified from genomic DNA using the immunoSEQ Assay, a bias-controlled multiplex PCR. In the source study's methods: Within the assay, amplification of reference gene primers was used to estimate how many nucleated cells each sample contained. Sequence reads were collapsed and filtered to measure the absolute abundance of every unique TCRbeta CDR3 rearrangement. For each sample, productive Simpson clonality was calculated as the square root of Simpson's diversity index across productive rearrangements. In TCRdb, the immuneACCESS table is reduced to in-frame sequences with V and J assigned. These tables do not hold every clone; where another copy was compared, an unresolved V gene accounts for under half, and the others remain unexplained. V, J and clone size reflect that table, while D and trimming were determined from the DNA. This sample lists around 190,000 clones; under 80% were detected once. The ten biggest clones cover about 17% of the sample.

Enrolling through a virtual design, the prospective study's participants ranged in age from roughly 18 to 89 years and lived across 24 United States geographic areas. To assign participants to cohorts, the prospective study relied on clinical history that participants themselves reported in a screening survey and a study questionnaire. Mobile phlebotomists in the prospective study collected whole blood, serum and a nasopharyngeal or oropharyngeal swab from every participant. Over a roughly 2-month period, participants in the prospective study had the option of providing additional blood draws and questionnaires. Before DNA extraction, prospective study blood samples were shipped either frozen or at room temperature. The V end loses 3 bases and the J end loses 3 bases, and a stretch of 8 bases separates them. CDR1 and CDR2, looked up from the germline V gene (reference sequence), are GTSNPN and SVGIG. Including cysteine and phenylalanine, the CDR3 has 12 amino acids. Kept here is only the CDR3 DNA, which spans 36 bases and is read in frame from base 1.

The TCR was taken from a woman in her forties or fifties with acute COVID-19. The chain couples TRBV30 to TRBJ1-2, with the D gene not clear enough to name. Input material: PBMCs or T cells enriched from blood (not recorded which). The nucleotides read TGTGCCTGGAGAGAGTTCTACTATGGCTACACCTTC. Translated, this is CAWREFYYGYTF.